This TCR beta chain was identified during a study of CXCR3-negative and CXCR3-positive naive CD8 T cells. The germline V gene has CDR1 MDHEN and CDR2 SYDVKM. CDR3 size: 13 residues. Phenotypically, naive CD8+ T cells corresponded to CD45RO-CCR7+CD27+CD95-. Through 5' RACE with UMI labels, the TRB cDNA libraries were prepared. TCRdb reanalyzed the 5' RACE reads and collapses them to one entry per CDR3 protein, without DNA. Seen in this sample are about 89,000 distinct CDR3 sequences; the ten most common clones hold around 0.99%. Of note for this clonotype: Its antigen is not known.

Study results and caveats: Both naive subsets, CXCR3-negative and CXCR3-positive, displayed similar TRBV-TRBJ usage, unlike memory cells. The study found more hydrophobic TRB CDR3s in CXCR3-positive naive cells than in CXCR3-negative naive cells.

The J gene is TRBJ2-7, the V gene TRBV28; there is no DNA to check the TCRdb D call of TRBD1. This receptor was obtained from a human donor in good health. Some clones in this sample may be carry-over from other donors' samples. Material for sequencing was naive CXCR3+ CD8+ T cells from blood. Subset described: CD45RO-CCR7+CD27+CD95- naive CD8+ T cells expressing CXCR3 (TNR3+). CDR3 residues: CASRNQGGDEQYF.